This TCR beta chain was sequenced in a study of shared clonotypes between healthy human individuals. Trimming took 4 bases from V and 2 from J, leaving 9 bases between them. The CDR3 loop spans 13 amino acids. In germline, CDR1 is SGDLS, CDR2 YYNGEE. Clones were sequenced by immunoSEQ multiplex PCR, and TCRdb holds only the in-frame ones, with some missing. The data show 2 million to 3 million clones, with approximately 94% seen just once and 0.36% held by the top ten. For this clone: The antigen is undetermined.

Study findings and constraints: Clonotypes shared by all four sorted-subset donors had higher generation probabilities than non-shared clonotypes.

A CD45RA-negative memory subset and a CD45RA+ naive subset were separated from the CD4+ cells. The chain links TRBV9 to TRBJ2-5; D is ambiguous. The sample taken for sequencing was naive CD4+ T cells from PBMCs. The sample's subset: CD45RA+ positively selected. The TCR originated in a man aged 18 to 29 in good health. Some clones in this sample may be carry-over from other donors' samples. The CDR3: CASSFSSQETQYF. Here the CDR3 DNA reads TGTGCCAGCAGCTTTTCTTCACAAGAGACCCAGTACTTC.